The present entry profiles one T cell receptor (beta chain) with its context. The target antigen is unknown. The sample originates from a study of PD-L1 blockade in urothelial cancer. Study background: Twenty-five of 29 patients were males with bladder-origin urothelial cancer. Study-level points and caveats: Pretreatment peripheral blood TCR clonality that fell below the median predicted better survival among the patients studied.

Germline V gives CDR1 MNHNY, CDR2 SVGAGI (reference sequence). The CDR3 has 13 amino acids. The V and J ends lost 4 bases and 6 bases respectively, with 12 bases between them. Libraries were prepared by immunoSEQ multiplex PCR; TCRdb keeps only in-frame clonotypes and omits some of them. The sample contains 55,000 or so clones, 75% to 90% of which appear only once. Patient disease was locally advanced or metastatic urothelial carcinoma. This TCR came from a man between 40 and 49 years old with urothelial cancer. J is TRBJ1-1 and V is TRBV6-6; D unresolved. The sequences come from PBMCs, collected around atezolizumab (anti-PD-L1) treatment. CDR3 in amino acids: CASSSLAGAEAFF. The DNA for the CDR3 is TGTGCCAGCAGTTCCTTAGCGGGAGCTGAAGCTTTCTTT.